Listed here is a single T cell receptor (beta chain). Its antigen is unidentified. The data stem from a study of shared clonotypes between healthy human individuals. Regarding the study as a whole: Larger estimated richness was generally recorded for naive subsets relative to memory subsets. Genetic and exposure-history diversity was limited by the few donors. It was observed that roughly 5.4% of naive CD4 clonotypes were shared across several donors.

The CDR3 consists of 15 residues. In germline, CDR1 is SEHNR, CDR2 FQNEAQ (reference sequence). Trimming took off 3 bases at V and 5 bases at J, with 14 bases between the two ends. Repertoires were generated with immunoSEQ multiplex PCR, while TCRdb's copy carries only in-frame clones and drops some. Among around 2.5 million clones, 80% to 95% were seen once, and the ten largest hold roughly 0.36%. The V and J genes are TRBV7-9 and TRBJ2-1, with D hard to call. The sample taken for sequencing was naive CD4+ T cells from PBMCs. The subset here: CD45RA+ positively selected. The origin of this receptor is a man aged 18-30 years in good health. Some clones in this sample may be carry-over from other donors' samples. The CDR3 coding sequence is TGTGCCAGCAGCTTTAGACTGATTTTGGACAATGAGCAGTTCTTC. Its protein product is CASSFRLILDNEQFF.